One T cell receptor (beta chain) is described in this entry. Its antigen is as yet unknown. This sample also contains other DNA sequences that code for the same CDR3. This sample stems from a study of identifying expanded T cells in peripheral blood. Study outcomes and limitations: Across healthy donors, higher total template counts meant significantly greater approximately two-week count variance.

The V end lost 3 bases, the J end lost 7 bases, and 24 bases lay between the germline ends. CDR3 length: 17 residues. Germline V gene data show CDR1 as SGHAT and CDR2 as FQNNGV. This table comes from immunoSEQ multiplex PCR, and its TCRdb copy is limited to in-frame clones, with some not included. This table has 100,000 to 110,000 clones, over 70% appearing once. The sample consisted of blood. The sequence was collected from a person between 18 and 75 years old in good health. The V call is TRBV11-2, the J call TRBJ1-2; perhaps TRBD1 as D (5 bases). CDR3 sequence: CASSLAEFGQGGIGYTF. The CDR3 DNA is TGTGCCAGCAGCTTGGCCGAATTTGGGCAGGGTGGAATTGGCTACACCTTC. Using reference TRBV11-2 and TRBJ1-2 for the parts outside the CDR3, the full variable domain is EAGVAQSPRYKIIEKRQSVAFWCNPISGHATLYWYQQILGQGPKLLIQFQNNGVVDDSQLPKDRFSAERLKGVDSTLKIQPAKLEDSAVYLCASSLAEFGQGGIGYTFGSGTRLTVV.